This TCR beta chain came from a study of PD-1 blockade in classical Hodgkin lymphoma. Germline V gene data show CDR1 as SGHNT and CDR2 as YYREEE (reference sequence). The CDR3 length is 14 residues. V was clipped by 3 bases and J by 4 bases, with 14 bases between them. Regarding time point: newly diagnosed, previously untreated cHL patient sample. The investigators isolated CD8+ T cells from thawed PBMCs using magnetic negative selection. Sequenced by immunoSEQ multiplex PCR; TCRdb stores in-frame clones only, minus some. The sample records fewer than 10,000 clones, 75% to 95% being singletons. The clonotype was recovered from a human donor with classical Hodgkin lymphoma. The specimen sequenced was CD8+ T cells from blood. This chain uses TRBV5-4 with TRBJ2-7; D is tentatively TRBD1 or TRBD2 (5 bases each). Here the CDR3 DNA reads TGTGCCAGCAGCTACAGGCCGACGGGATACGAGCAGTACTTC. Protein product: CASSYRPTGYEQYF.